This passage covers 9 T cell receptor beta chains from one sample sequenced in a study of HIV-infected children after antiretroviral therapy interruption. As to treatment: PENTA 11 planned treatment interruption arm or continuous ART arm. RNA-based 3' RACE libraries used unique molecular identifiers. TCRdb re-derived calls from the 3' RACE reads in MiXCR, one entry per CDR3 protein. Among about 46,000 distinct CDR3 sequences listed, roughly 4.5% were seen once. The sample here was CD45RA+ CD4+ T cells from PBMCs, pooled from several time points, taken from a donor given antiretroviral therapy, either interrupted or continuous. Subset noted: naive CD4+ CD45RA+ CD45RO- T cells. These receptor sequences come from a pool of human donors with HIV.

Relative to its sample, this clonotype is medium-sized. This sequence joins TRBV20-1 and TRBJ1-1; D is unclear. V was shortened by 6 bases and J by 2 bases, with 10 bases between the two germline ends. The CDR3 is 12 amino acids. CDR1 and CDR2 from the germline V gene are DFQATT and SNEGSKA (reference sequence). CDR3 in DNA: TGCAGTGCCTTCAAAGTAAACACTGAAGCTTTCTTT. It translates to CSAFKVNTEAFF.

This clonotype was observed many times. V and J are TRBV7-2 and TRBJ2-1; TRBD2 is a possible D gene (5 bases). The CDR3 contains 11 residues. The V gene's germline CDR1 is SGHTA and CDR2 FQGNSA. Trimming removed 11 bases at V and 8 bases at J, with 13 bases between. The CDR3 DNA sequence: TGTGCCTCGAGGGTTAGCGATGAGCAGTTCTTC. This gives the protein CASRVSDEQFF.

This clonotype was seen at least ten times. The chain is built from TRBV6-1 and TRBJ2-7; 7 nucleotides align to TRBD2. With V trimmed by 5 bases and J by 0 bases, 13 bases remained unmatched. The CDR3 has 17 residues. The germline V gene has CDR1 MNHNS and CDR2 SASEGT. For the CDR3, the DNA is TGTGCCAGCAGTCGGCCCACCGGGGGGTGTAGCTCCTACGAGCAGTACTTC. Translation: CASSRPTGGCSSYEQYF.

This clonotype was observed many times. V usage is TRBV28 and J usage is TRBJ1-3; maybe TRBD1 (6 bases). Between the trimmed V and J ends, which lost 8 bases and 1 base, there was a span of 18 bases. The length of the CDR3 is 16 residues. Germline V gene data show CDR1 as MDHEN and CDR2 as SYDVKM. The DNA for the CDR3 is TGTGCCAGCCGCCCCACGGGACAACTGTCTGGAAACACCATATATTTT. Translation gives CASRPTGQLSGNTIYF.

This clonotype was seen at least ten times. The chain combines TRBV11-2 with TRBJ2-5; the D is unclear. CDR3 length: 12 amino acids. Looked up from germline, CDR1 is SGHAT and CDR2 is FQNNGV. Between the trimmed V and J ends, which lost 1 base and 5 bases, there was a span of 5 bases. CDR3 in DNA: TGTGCCAGCAGCTTAGTTGGGGAGACCCAGTACTTC. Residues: CASSLVGETQYF.

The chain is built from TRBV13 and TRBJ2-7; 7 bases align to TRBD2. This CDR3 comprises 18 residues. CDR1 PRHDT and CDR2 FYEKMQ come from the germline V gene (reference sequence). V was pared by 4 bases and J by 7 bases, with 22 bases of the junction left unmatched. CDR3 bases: TGTGCCAGCAGCTCGACGGGACTACCTAATAGCCCGTTAGAGGAGCAGTACTTC. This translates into CASSSTGLPNSPLEEQYF.

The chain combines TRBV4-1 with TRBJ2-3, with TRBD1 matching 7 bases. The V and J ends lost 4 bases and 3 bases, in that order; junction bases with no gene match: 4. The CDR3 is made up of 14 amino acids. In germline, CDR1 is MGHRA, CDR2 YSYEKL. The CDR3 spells CASSPGTETDTQYF. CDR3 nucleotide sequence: TGCGCCAGCAGCCCGGGGACAGAAACAGATACGCAGTATTTT.

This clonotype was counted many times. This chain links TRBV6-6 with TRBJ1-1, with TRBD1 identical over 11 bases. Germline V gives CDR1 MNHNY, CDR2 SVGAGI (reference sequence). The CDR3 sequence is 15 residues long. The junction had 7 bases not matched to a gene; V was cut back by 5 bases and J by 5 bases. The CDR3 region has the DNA TGTGCCAGCAGTACCACCGGGACAGGGGGAACTGAAGCTTTCTTT. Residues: CASSTTGTGGTEAFF.

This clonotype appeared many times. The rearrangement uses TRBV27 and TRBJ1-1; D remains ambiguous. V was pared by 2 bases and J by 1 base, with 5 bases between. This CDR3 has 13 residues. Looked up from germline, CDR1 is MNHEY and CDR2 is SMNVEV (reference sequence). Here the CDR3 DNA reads TGTGCCAGCAGTTTAGGGTGGAACACTGAAGCTTTCTTT. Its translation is CASSLGWNTEAFF.